This passage covers 13 T cell receptor beta chains from one sample sequenced in a study of blood T cell repertoires in COVID-19. Using immunoSEQ multiplex PCR, the repertoire was profiled, and TCRdb retains in-frame clones only, with some absent. Among approximately 160,000 clones listed, around 80% were seen once. Material: peripheral blood. The receptors originated from a man in his fifties or sixties with acute or convalescent COVID-19.

The V and J genes are TRBV18 and TRBJ2-5; TRBD2 matches at 7 bases. The CDR3 is 13 residues long. The V gene end was trimmed by 6 bases and the J gene end by 1 base; junction bases not matched to a gene: 2. From germline, CDR1 is KGHSH and CDR2 LQKENI. CDR3 bases: TGTGCCAGCTCCCGGGAGGTCCAAGAGACCCAGTACTTC. This sequence encodes CASSREVQETQYF.

This clone has a handful of counts. The chain combines TRBV6-4 with TRBJ1-2, with 7 positions matching TRBD1. CDR3 length: 14 amino acids. Germline lookup yields CDR1 MRHNA and CDR2 SNTAGT. The trim removed 3 bases at V and 3 bases at J, leaving 4 bases unmatched. CDR3 DNA sequence: TGTGCCAGCAGTGATGGAGGGGGCGACTATGGCTACACCTTC. Translated: CASSDGGGDYGYTF.

J is TRBJ1-6 and V is TRBV9, with a tentative D call TRBD1 (5 bases). Trimming removed 4 bases from V and 6 bases from J, with 11 bases in between. This CDR3 has 14 amino acids. Germline CDR1 reads SGDLS; CDR2 reads YYNGEE. CDR3 DNA: TGTGCCAGCAGCATGGGACTGACTAATTCACCCCTCCACTTT. It codes for CASSMGLTNSPLHF.

CDR3 sequence reads: CASKTSGRTTDTQYF. CDR3 DNA: TGTGCCAGCAAGACTAGCGGGAGAACCACAGATACGCAGTATTTT. The chain joins TRBV2 to TRBJ2-3, with 12 bases that match TRBD2. CDR3 length equals 15 residues. The V and J ends lost 7 bases and 2 bases, in that order; junction bases with no gene match: 4. Germline CDR1 and CDR2: SNHLY and FYNNEI.

The table lists this clone with a few counts. The chain has TRBV4-1 and TRBJ2-7; D may be TRBD2 (5 bases). The V gene lost 0 bases and the J gene lost 1 base, with 13 bases spanning the gap. This CDR3 comprises 16 residues. Germline CDR1 reads MGHRA; CDR2 reads YSYEKL. CDR3 sequence: CASSQDWPGSSYEQYF. The CDR3 nucleotides are TGCGCCAGCAGCCAAGATTGGCCTGGGAGTTCCTACGAGCAGTACTTC.

V usage is TRBV19 and J usage is TRBJ2-3; D is unresolved. Trimming cost V 0 bases and J 0 bases, with 7 bases left between them. The CDR3 consists of 15 residues. Germline V gives CDR1 LNHDA, CDR2 SQIVND (reference sequence). The CDR3 DNA sequence: TGTGCCAGTAGTATAGACGGAGCTAGCACAGATACGCAGTATTTT. It codes for CASSIDGASTDTQYF.

The chain employs TRBV19 and TRBJ1-1, with D possibly being TRBD1 (5 bases). CDR3 length: 14 residues. The germline gives CDR1 LNHDA, CDR2 SQIVND (reference sequence). Between the trimmed V and J ends, which lost 3 bases and 1 base, there was a span of 9 bases. The CDR3: CASSIGDRNTEAFF. DNA for the CDR3: TGTGCCAGTAGTATTGGTGACAGGAACACTGAAGCTTTCTTT.

This chain connects TRBV7-8 to TRBJ2-5; maybe TRBD1 (5 bases). Germline V gene lookup returns CDR1 SGHVS and CDR2 FQNEAQ. The CDR3 contains 12 residues. V lost 9 bases to trimming and J lost 2 bases, with 10 bases between them. CDR3 residues: CASKGLQETQYF. The CDR3 nucleotides are TGTGCCAGTAAGGGGCTTCAAGAGACCCAGTACTTC. The whole variable domain, filled in from reference TRBV7-8 and TRBJ2-5, reads GAGVSQSPRYKVAKRGQDVALRCDPISGHVSLFWYQQALGQGPEFLTYFQNEAQLDKSGLPSDRFFAERPEGSVSTLKIQRTQQEDSAVYLCASKGLQETQYFGPGTRLLVL.

This chain connects TRBV9 to TRBJ1-4; D not certain. The CDR3 has 15 amino acids. The germline gives CDR1 SGDLS, CDR2 YYNGEE. Trimming took 5 bases from V and 0 from J, leaving 11 bases between them. CDR3 residues: CASSPEGATNEKLFF. CDR3 DNA: TGTGCCAGCAGTCCGGAGGGTGCAACTAATGAAAAACTGTTTTTT.

V and J are TRBV5-6 and TRBJ2-7; perhaps TRBD2 as D (6 bases). The CDR3 contains 15 residues. Germline CDR1 and CDR2: SGHDT and YYEEEE. Between the trimmed V and J ends, which lost 4 bases and 0 bases, there was a span of 14 bases. CDR3 loop: CASSLGGESSYEQYF. The CDR3 DNA reads TGTGCCAGCAGCCTTGGAGGGGAAAGCTCCTACGAGCAGTACTTC.

V gene TRBV2 combines with J gene TRBJ1-2, with D unclear. The CDR3 is made up of 12 amino acids. The V end was cut by 6 bases, the J end by 3 bases, with 8 bases between. Per germline, CDR1 SNHLY and CDR2 FYNNEI. CDR3: CASRQFDYGYTF. The CDR3 DNA sequence: TGTGCCAGCAGACAATTTGACTATGGCTACACCTTC.

The rearrangement joins TRBV7-2 to TRBJ1-1; no firm D call. The germline V and J ends were trimmed by 5 bases and 11 bases, with 18 bases remaining between them. The germline gives CDR1 SGHTA, CDR2 FQGNSA. The CDR3 spans 13 residues. This CDR3 is CASSPDSRGRAFF. The CDR3 region has the DNA TGTGCCAGCAGCCCGGATTCCCGGGGTAGGGCTTTCTTT.

The V gene is TRBV7-3, the J gene TRBJ2-7; 12 nucleotides line up with TRBD2. Per germline, CDR1 SGHTA and CDR2 FQGTGA. The junction had 11 bases not matched to a gene; V was cut back by 3 bases and J by 2 bases. The CDR3 runs to 18 residues. As DNA, the CDR3 is TGTGCCAGCAGCTTTAAAAGCTCGGCTAGCGGGGGGGCCTACGAGCAGTACTTC. Protein sequence: CASSFKSSASGGAYEQYF. The whole variable domain, remainder taken from reference TRBV7-3 and TRBJ2-7, is GAGVSQTPSNKVTEKGKYVELRCDPISGHTALYWYRQSLGQGPEFLIYFQGTGAADDSGLPNDRFFAVRPEGSVSTLKIQRTERGDSAVYLCASSFKSSASGGAYEQYFGPGTRLTVT.